The clone carrying this T cell receptor (beta chain) was detected many times. Its antigen is undetermined. The data belong to a study of T cell repertoires in cytomegalovirus infection. TCRdb passed the reads through MiXCR, listing each CDR3 protein once. The table has 150,000 or so distinct CDR3 sequences, 25% to 35% seen once. The CDR3 has 12 residues. Between the trimmed V and J ends, which lost 7 bases and 4 bases, there was a span of 11 bases. Germline V gives CDR1 SGHVT, CDR2 SQSDAQ. The sample was CD8+ T cells from cultured PBMCs, taken from culture after CMV antigen stimulation. This chain links TRBV7-4 with TRBJ2-7; D is ambiguous. The clonotype was recovered from a human donor in good health (CMV status not recorded). Some clones in this sample may be carry-over from other donors' samples. The CDR3 bases are TGTGCCAGCACCCTACCTTGGTACGAGCAGTACTTC. Encoded protein: CASTLPWYEQYF. Based on the CDR3 plus reference TRBV7-4 and TRBJ2-7, the full variable domain is GAGVSQSPRYKVAKRGRDVALRCDSISGHVTLYWYRQTLGQGSEVLTYSQSDAQRDKSGRPSGRFSAERPERSVSTLKIQRTEQGDSAVYLCASTLPWYEQYFGPGTRLTVT.